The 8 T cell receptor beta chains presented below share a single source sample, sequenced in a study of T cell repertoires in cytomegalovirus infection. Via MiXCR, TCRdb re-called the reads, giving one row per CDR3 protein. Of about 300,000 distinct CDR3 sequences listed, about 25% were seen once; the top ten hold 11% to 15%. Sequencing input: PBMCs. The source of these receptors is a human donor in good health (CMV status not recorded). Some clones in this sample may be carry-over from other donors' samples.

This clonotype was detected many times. CDR3 sequence (DNA): TGTGCCAGCAGCTTAGGGTCTAGCGGGATGAATGAGCAGTTCTTC. It is translated as CASSLGSSGMNEQFF. This chain joins TRBV7-2 and TRBJ2-1, with 9 nucleotides matching TRBD2. This CDR3 spans 15 amino acids. The germline V gene encodes CDR1 SGHTA and CDR2 FQGNSA. V lost 1 base to trimming and J lost 7 bases; unmatched junction nucleotides: 5.

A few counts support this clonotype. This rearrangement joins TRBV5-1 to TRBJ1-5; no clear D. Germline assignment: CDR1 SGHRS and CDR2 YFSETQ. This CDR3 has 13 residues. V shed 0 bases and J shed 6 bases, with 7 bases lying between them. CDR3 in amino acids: CASSLDGFQPQHF. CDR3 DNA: TGCGCCAGCAGCTTGGATGGTTTTCAGCCCCAGCATTTT.

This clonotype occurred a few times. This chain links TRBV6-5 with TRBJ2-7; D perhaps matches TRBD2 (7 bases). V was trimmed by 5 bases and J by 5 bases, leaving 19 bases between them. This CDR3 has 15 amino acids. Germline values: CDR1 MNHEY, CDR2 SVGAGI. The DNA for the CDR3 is TGTGCCAGCAGTGCTCGCGGGGGCAGTCCCCACGAGCAGTACTTC. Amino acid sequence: CASSARGGSPHEQYF.

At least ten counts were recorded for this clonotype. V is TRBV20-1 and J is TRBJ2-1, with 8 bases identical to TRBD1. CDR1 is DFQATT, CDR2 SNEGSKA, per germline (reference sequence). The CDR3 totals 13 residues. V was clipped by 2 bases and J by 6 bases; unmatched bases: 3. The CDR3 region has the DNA TGCAGTGCTAGAAAGGGACAGGTCAATGAGCAGTTCTTC. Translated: CSARKGQVNEQFF.

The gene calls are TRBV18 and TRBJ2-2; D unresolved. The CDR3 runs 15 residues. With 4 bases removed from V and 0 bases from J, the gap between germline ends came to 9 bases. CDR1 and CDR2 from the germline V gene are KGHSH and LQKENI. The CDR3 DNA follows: TGTGCCAGCTCACGCCTGGAATCGAACACCGGGGAGCTGTTTTTT. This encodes CASSRLESNTGELFF.

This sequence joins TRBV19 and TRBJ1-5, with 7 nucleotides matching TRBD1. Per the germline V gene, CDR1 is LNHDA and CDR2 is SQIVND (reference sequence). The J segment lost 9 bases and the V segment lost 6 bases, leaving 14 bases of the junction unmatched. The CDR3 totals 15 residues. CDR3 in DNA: TGTGCCAGTAGAGGCCCCGGGACAGAATCCCCGCCCCAGCATTTT. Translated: CASRGPGTESPPQHF.

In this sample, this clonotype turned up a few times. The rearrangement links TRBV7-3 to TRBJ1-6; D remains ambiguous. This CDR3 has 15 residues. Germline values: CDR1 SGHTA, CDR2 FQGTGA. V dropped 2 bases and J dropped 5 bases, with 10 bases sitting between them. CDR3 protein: CASSLGGGDNSPLHF. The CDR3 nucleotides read TGTGCCAGCAGCTTAGGTGGAGGTGATAATTCACCCCTCCACTTT.

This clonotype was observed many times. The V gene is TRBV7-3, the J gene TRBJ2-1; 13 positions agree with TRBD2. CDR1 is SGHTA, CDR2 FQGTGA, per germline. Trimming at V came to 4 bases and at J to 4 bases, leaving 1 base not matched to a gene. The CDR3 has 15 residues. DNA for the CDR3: TGTGCCAGCAGCTCGACTAGCGGGGGGTACAATGAGCAGTTCTTC. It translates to CASSSTSGGYNEQFF.